This T cell receptor (beta chain) was profiled in a study of CD8 T cells in Susac syndrome. The CDR3 spans 14 residues. V dropped 0 bases and J dropped 4 bases, with 10 bases sitting between them. The V gene's germline CDR1 is SGDLS and CDR2 YYNGEE. Reverse transcription of about 0.5 to 1 ug RNA was carried out with random hexamers. TCRdb reprocessed the immunoSEQ multiplex PCR reads via MiXCR and lists one record per CDR3 protein. The repertoire includes about 190,000 distinct CDR3 sequences, about 95% of them detected once, and around 0.16% sits in the top ten. Source material: CD8+ T cells from PBMCs. This chain links TRBV9 with TRBJ2-5; D is possibly TRBD1 or TRBD2 (5 bases each). The receptor was derived from a human donor with Susac syndrome. CDR3 nucleotides: TGTGCCAGCAGCGTAGGGGACCCCTCAGAGACCCAGTACTTC. Amino acids: CASSVGDPSETQYF. The variable domain in full, with the rest retrieved from reference TRBV9 and TRBJ2-5, is DSGVTQTPKHLITATGQRVTLRCSPRSGDLSVYWYQQSLDQGLQFLIQYYNGEERAKGNILERFSAQQFPDLHSELNLSSLELGDSALYFCASSVGDPSETQYFGPGTRLLVL.